These 17 T cell receptor beta chains were all obtained from the same sample, sequenced in a study of human T cells and chemical hapten exposure. A single record per CDR3 protein comes from TCRdb applying MiXCR to the RACE reads. The sample includes about 90,000 distinct CDR3 sequences, under 13% of them seen just once. As to time point: patch test 3, about 24 weeks after DPC sensitization. The treatment: therapeutic diphenylcyclopropenone sensitization with weekly scalp DPC. Sequencing was performed on whole blood, taken in connection with sensitization to the hapten diphenylcyclopropenone (DPC). Receptor source: a woman aged 25 to 39 with alopecia areata. Some clones in this sample may be carry-over from other donors' samples.

The chain combines TRBV28 with TRBJ2-7; maybe TRBD1 (5 bases). The germline V gene encodes CDR1 MDHEN and CDR2 SYDVKM. The CDR3 contains 15 residues. The V end was cut by 3 bases, the J end by 2 bases, with 14 bases between. CDR3 region: CASSFPAGSAYEQYF. The CDR3 region has the DNA TGTGCCAGCAGTTTCCCCGCAGGGTCTGCCTACGAGCAGTACTTC.

The sample holds a few counts of this clonotype. The chain is built from TRBV20-1 and TRBJ1-1, with 7 nucleotides matching TRBD1. Losses at the gene ends were 1 base for V and 9 bases for J; bases not matched to a gene: 8. Germline values: CDR1 DFQATT, CDR2 SNEGSKA (reference sequence). The CDR3 extends over 13 amino acids. The CDR3 DNA follows: TGCAGTGCTAGAGCGGGAGGGGGCGAGAAAGCTTTCTTT. This translates into CSARAGGGEKAFF.

This clonotype was observed a few times. This chain joins TRBV7-6 and TRBJ2-1; TRBD2 might be the D (6 bases). The CDR3 is 16 amino acids. In germline, CDR1 is SGHVS, CDR2 FNYEAQ. Deletions cut 1 base from V and 4 bases from J, with 14 bases between. The CDR3 region is CASSLEPGVAYNEQFF. CDR3 sequence (DNA): TGTGCCAGCAGCTTAGAGCCGGGAGTCGCATACAATGAGCAGTTCTTC.

The CDR3 here is CASSQGQLNTGELFF. In DNA form, the CDR3 reads TGTGCCAGCAGCCAGGGACAGCTGAACACCGGGGAGCTGTTTTTT. This chain joins TRBV4-2 and TRBJ2-2; 7 bases are shared with TRBD1. The CDR3 covers 15 residues. Trimming at V came to 3 bases and at J to 1 base, leaving 2 bases not matched to a gene. Germline lookup yields CDR1 LGHNA and CDR2 YNFKEQ.

This clonotype was seen ten or more times. The V call is TRBV24-1, the J call TRBJ2-1, with 8 nucleotides matching TRBD2. The V gene end was trimmed by 6 bases and the J gene end by 7 bases; junction bases not matched to a gene: 16. Germline V gives CDR1 KGHDR, CDR2 SFDVKD. The length of the CDR3 is 17 residues. The chain's CDR3 is CATSRLGSSGKPNEQFF. The DNA for the CDR3 is TGTGCCACCAGTCGGCTAGGTAGTAGCGGGAAACCAAATGAGCAGTTCTTC.

This clonotype was found many times. The chain uses TRBV3-1 and TRBJ1-6; D remains unclear. The CDR3 length is 13 residues. Germline CDR1 and CDR2: LGHDT and YNNKEL (reference sequence). The V and J ends lost 6 bases and 11 bases respectively, with 14 bases between them. The DNA for the CDR3 is TGTGCCAGCAGAGCTAGCCCGGAGACACCCCTCCACTTT. This gives the protein CASRASPETPLHF.

This clonotype was detected a few times. The chain links TRBV6-6 to TRBJ2-7, with 7 bases that match TRBD1. The V segment lost 10 bases and the J segment 5 bases; nucleotides outside the gene matches: 14. This CDR3 has 14 residues. The germline gives CDR1 MNHNY, CDR2 SVGAGI (reference sequence). As DNA, the CDR3 is TGTGCCACCCACCGGGACAGCTCTTTCAACGAGCAGTACTTC. The encoded protein is CATHRDSSFNEQYF.

The table lists this clonotype with a few counts. The chain employs TRBV11-2 and TRBJ2-5; D call uncertain. The CDR3 contains 16 residues. Germline V CDR1 and CDR2: SGHAT, FQNNGV. V dropped 3 bases and J dropped 5 bases, with 19 bases sitting between them. Here the CDR3 reads CASSLVAAFLPETQYF. CDR3 DNA: TGTGCCAGCAGCTTGGTGGCGGCGTTTCTTCCGGAGACCCAGTACTTC.

The table lists this clonotype with a few counts. CDR3 protein: CASSVDRPSYNEQFF. The CDR3 bases are TGTGCCAGCAGCGTAGACAGGCCCAGCTACAATGAGCAGTTCTTC. This chain uses TRBV2 with TRBJ2-1, with D perhaps TRBD1 (6 bases). This CDR3 region has 15 residues. Germline values: CDR1 SNHLY, CDR2 FYNNEI. V lost 6 bases and J 3 bases, leaving 15 bases between the germline ends.

The chain couples TRBV7-2 to TRBJ2-5; 7 nucleotides match TRBD1. J lost 5 bases, V lost 1 base, and 7 bases had no gene match. The length of the CDR3 is 15 residues. Germline lookup yields CDR1 SGHTA and CDR2 FQGNSA. CDR3 nucleotides: TGTGCCAGCAGCTTAGTGGTAGGGGGCGGTGAGACCCAGTACTTC. The encoded protein is CASSLVVGGGETQYF. The whole variable domain, remainder taken from reference TRBV7-2 and TRBJ2-5, is GAGVSQSPSNKVTEKGKDVELRCDPISGHTALYWYRQSLGQGLEFLIYFQGNSAPDKSGLPSDRFSAERTGGSVSTLTIQRTQQEDSAVYLCASSLVVGGGETQYFGPGTRLLVL.

This clonotype has at least ten counts. V usage is TRBV20-1 and J usage is TRBJ2-7; 7 bases map to TRBD2. The CDR3 length is 15 residues. The germline gives CDR1 DFQATT, CDR2 SNEGSKA (reference sequence). J was trimmed by 3 bases and V by 3 bases; bases with no gene match: 11. CDR3 sequence reads: CSASGGVTGVYEQYF. The CDR3, as DNA: TGCAGTGCTAGTGGGGGGGTTACAGGAGTCTACGAGCAGTACTTC.

The chain is built from TRBV28 and TRBJ2-5; D remains ambiguous. CDR3 length equals 14 residues. Germline CDR1 and CDR2: MDHEN and SYDVKM. V lost 3 bases, J lost 5 bases, and 13 bases lay in between. CDR3 in amino acids: CASSFVLGRETQYF. CDR3 bases: TGTGCCAGCAGTTTTGTTCTAGGCAGGGAGACCCAGTACTTC.

On this clonotype: One junction end disagrees with the germline gene, perhaps due to a read error. This chain joins TRBV10-3 and TRBJ2-2, with 10 bases matching TRBD2. Germline assignment: CDR1 ENHRY and CDR2 SYGVKD. CDR3 length: 17 amino acids. The CDR3, as DNA: TGTACCATCAGTCCTATTGGCAGGACTAGCGGCACCGGGGAGCTGTTTTTT. It specifies CTISPIGRTSGTGELFF.

V is TRBV11-2 and J is TRBJ2-5; maybe TRBD1 (5 bases). The V end was cut by 6 bases, the J end by 5 bases, with 13 bases between. CDR1 and CDR2 from the germline V gene are SGHAT and FQNNGV. The CDR3 totals 13 residues. For the CDR3, the DNA is TGTGCCAGCAGTTACAGGAGAGAGGAGACCCAGTACTTC. Protein sequence: CASSYRREETQYF.

In this sample, this clonotype turned up a few times. The chain employs TRBV29-1 and TRBJ2-1; D is possibly TRBD1 or TRBD2 (7 bases each). Per germline, CDR1 SQVTM and CDR2 ANQGSEA. Trimming pared 4 bases from V and 7 bases from J, leaving 17 bases between. CDR3 length: 14 residues. Here the CDR3 reads CSVARGGPGNEQFF. CDR3 DNA sequence: TGCAGCGTTGCCAGGGGGGGGCCCGGGAATGAGCAGTTCTTC.

This chain uses TRBV28 with TRBJ2-5; no firm D call. V lost 2 bases and J 7 bases, leaving 5 bases between the germline ends. Looked up from germline, CDR1 is MDHEN and CDR2 is SYDVKM. CDR3 length: 11 amino acids. The CDR3, as DNA: TGTGCCAGCAGTTTAACCCGGACCCAGTACTTC. Protein: CASSLTRTQYF.

The rearrangement joins TRBV6-1 to TRBJ2-5; tentative D call: TRBD2 (5 bases). Trimming stripped 3 bases from V and 4 bases from J, with 18 bases between. The length of the CDR3 is 16 residues. CDR1 is MNHNS and CDR2 is SASEGT in the germline V gene. CDR3 region: CASSDGPSPVRETQYF. The CDR3 DNA reads as TGTGCCAGCAGTGATGGTCCTAGCCCAGTCCGAGAGACCCAGTACTTC.